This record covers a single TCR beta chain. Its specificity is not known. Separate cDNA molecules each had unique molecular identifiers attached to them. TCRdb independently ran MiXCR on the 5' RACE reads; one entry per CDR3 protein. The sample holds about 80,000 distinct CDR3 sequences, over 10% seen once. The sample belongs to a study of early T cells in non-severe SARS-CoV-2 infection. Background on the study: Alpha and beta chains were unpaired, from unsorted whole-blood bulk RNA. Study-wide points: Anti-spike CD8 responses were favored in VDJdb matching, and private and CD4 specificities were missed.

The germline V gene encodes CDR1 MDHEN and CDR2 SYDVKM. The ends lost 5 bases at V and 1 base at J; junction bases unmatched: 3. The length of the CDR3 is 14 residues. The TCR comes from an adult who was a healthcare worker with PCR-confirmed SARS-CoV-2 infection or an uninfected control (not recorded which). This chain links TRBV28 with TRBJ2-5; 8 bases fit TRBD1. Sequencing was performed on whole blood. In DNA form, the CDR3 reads TGTGCCAGCAGTCTGGGACAGGCCCAAGAGACCCAGTACTTC. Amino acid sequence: CASSLGQAQETQYF.